The 15 T cell receptor beta chains in this list originate from one sample, sequenced in a study of T cell clones after liver transplantation. The protocol was immunoSEQ multiplex PCR, while the TCRdb copy is restricted to in-frame clones and leaves out a portion. The sample gives about 80,000 clones, about 84% of which show up once; about 0.45% is in the top ten. The sequences come from CD4+ T cells from blood, collected 45 to 46 months after liver transplant. The receptors were sampled from a human patient who received a liver transplant. Some T cells may be supplied by the graft donor.

V and J are TRBV28 and TRBJ2-7, with a weak D call TRBD2 (5 bases). Germline V gene lookup returns CDR1 MDHEN and CDR2 SYDVKM. The CDR3 covers 15 residues. Trimming took 6 bases from V and 8 from J, leaving 23 bases between them. The CDR3 DNA reads as TGTGCCAGCAGCCCCCCCGGGGAGACCCTACGACAGCAGTACTTC. It yields the protein CASSPPGETLRQQYF.

The V call is TRBV18, the J call TRBJ1-5, with D hard to call. The V gene lost 1 base and the J gene lost 2 bases, with 12 bases spanning the gap. Germline values: CDR1 KGHSH, CDR2 LQKENI. This CDR3 is built from 16 residues. The CDR3 here is CASSPQGSWGNQPQHF. CDR3 bases: TGTGCCAGCTCACCACAGGGTTCTTGGGGCAATCAGCCCCAGCATTTT.

This clone is a singleton in its sample. V is TRBV2 and J is TRBJ1-2; D is undetermined. Trimming shortened V by 11 bases and J by 6 bases, and 16 bases separated the two germline ends. Germline CDR1 SNHLY, CDR2 FYNNEI. The length of the CDR3 is 12 residues. In DNA form, the CDR3 reads TGTGCCGGCCGATACACGGCTGATGGCTACACCTTC. This gives the protein CAGRYTADGYTF.

The J gene is TRBJ2-2, the V gene TRBV5-1; TRBD1 matches 9 bases. V trimming: 4 bases; J trimming: 4 bases; junction bases outside the gene matches: 5. Germline values: CDR1 SGHRS, CDR2 YFSETQ. The CDR3 sequence is 15 residues long. CDR3 in amino acids: CASSITGGGTGELFF. The CDR3 DNA is TGCGCCAGCAGCATTACAGGGGGCGGCACCGGGGAGCTGTTTTTT. Variable domain in full (rest from reference TRBV5-1 and TRBJ2-2): KAGVTQTPRYLIKTRGQQVTLSCSPISGHRSVSWYQQTPGQGLQFLFEYFSETQRNKGNFPGRFSGRQFSNSRSEMNVSTLELGDSALYLCASSITGGGTGELFFGEGSRLTVL.

The chain links TRBV28 to TRBJ2-5; 8 nucleotides line up with TRBD1. The CDR3 is made up of 14 amino acids. CDR1 and CDR2 (germline): MDHEN, SYDVKM. V was pared by 3 bases and J by 3 bases, with 3 bases of the junction left unmatched. CDR3 nucleotide sequence: TGTGCCAGCAGTTTGAGGACAGGGAAAGAGACCCAGTACTTC. This encodes CASSLRTGKETQYF.

The chain employs TRBV7-9 and TRBJ2-7; D perhaps matches TRBD1 (6 bases). V was clipped by 5 bases and J by 6 bases, with 17 bases between them. Germline-derived CDR1 and CDR2 are SEHNR and FQNEAQ (reference sequence). The CDR3 runs to 14 residues. In DNA, the CDR3 is TGTGCCAGCAGCCCCTATGCGGGCAGGGGCGAGCAGTACTTC. This codes for CASSPYAGRGEQYF. Together with reference TRBV7-9 and TRBJ2-7, the CDR3 gives the full variable domain: DTGVSQNPRHKITKRGQNVTFRCDPISEHNRLYWYRQTLGQGPEFLTYFQNEAQLEKSRLLSDRFSAERPKGSFSTLEIQRTEQGDSAMYLCASSPYAGRGEQYFGPGTRLTVT.

The V gene is TRBV28, the J gene TRBJ1-2, with D hard to call. This CDR3 contains 12 residues. From germline, CDR1 is MDHEN and CDR2 SYDVKM. Trimming left V 6 bases short and J 7 bases short, with 12 bases between. The CDR3 nucleotides are TGTGCCAGCAGCCTCCAAGGGATTGGCTACACCTTC. Its protein product is CASSLQGIGYTF.

V gene TRBV7-6 combines with J gene TRBJ1-1; maybe TRBD1 (5 bases). CDR1 is SGHVS, CDR2 FNYEAQ, per germline. V was clipped by 1 base and J by 4 bases, with 16 bases between them. The CDR3 consists of 16 residues. This chain's CDR3 is CASSLVTGVWSTEAFF. The CDR3, as DNA: TGTGCCAGCAGCTTAGTCACAGGTGTTTGGAGCACTGAAGCTTTCTTT.

V gene TRBV10-1 combines with J gene TRBJ2-2; TRBD2 might be the D (5 bases). The CDR3 runs to 14 residues. V dropped 3 bases and J dropped 7 bases, with 12 bases sitting between them. Germline loops: CDR1 WNHNN, CDR2 SYGVQD (reference sequence). CDR3 sequence (DNA): TGCGCCAGCAGTGATTACGGGAAGATCGGGGAGCTGTTTTTT. This gives the protein CASSDYGKIGELFF.

This clone was counted once. This chain connects TRBV14 to TRBJ2-5, with 15 bases aligning to TRBD2. Germline V lookup: CDR1 SGHDN, CDR2 FVKESK. V shed 4 bases and J 5 bases; nucleotides not matched to a gene: 8. The CDR3 consists of 17 residues. Here the CDR3 DNA reads TGTGCCAGCAGCCCCGGACTAGCGGGAGGGCCGCGGGAGACCCAGTACTTC. Its protein product is CASSPGLAGGPRETQYF.

The chain combines TRBV5-1 with TRBJ1-1, with a weak D call TRBD1 (5 bases). CDR3 length: 16 residues. Trimming pared 2 bases from V and 3 bases from J, leaving 17 bases between. Germline V lookup: CDR1 SGHRS, CDR2 YFSETQ. The CDR3 here is CASSFGHEALDTEAFF. The CDR3 DNA reads as TGCGCCAGCAGCTTCGGACACGAGGCTTTGGACACTGAAGCTTTCTTT.

The V call is TRBV7-9, the J call TRBJ2-3; 7 nucleotides line up with TRBD2. V lost 1 base, J lost 4 bases, and 5 bases stayed unmatched. The CDR3 consists of 15 residues. Per the germline V gene, CDR1 is SEHNR and CDR2 is FQNEAQ (reference sequence). CDR3: CASSLDGGSPDTQYF. For the CDR3, the DNA is TGTGCCAGCAGCTTAGATGGCGGGAGCCCAGATACGCAGTATTTT.

The chain combines TRBV18 with TRBJ1-1, with TRBD1 as a possible D gene (5 bases). This CDR3 is built from 16 residues. V was cut by 3 bases and J by 0 bases, with 14 bases left in between. Germline-derived CDR1 and CDR2 are KGHSH and LQKENI. The CDR3 sequence: CASSPLVGTLNTEAFF. The CDR3 DNA sequence: TGTGCCAGCTCACCGCTGGTGGGGACGTTGAACACTGAAGCTTTCTTT.

This clone has a single count. The CDR3 sequence: CASSDTYRGGNQPQHF. For the CDR3, the DNA is TGTGCCAGCAGTGATACGTACAGGGGGGGCAATCAGCCCCAGCATTTT. The genes are TRBV6-1 and TRBJ1-5; 8 bases fit TRBD1. The CDR3 is 16 amino acids. V was clipped by 3 bases and J by 2 bases; unmatched bases: 6. Germline CDR1 is MNHNS and CDR2 is SASEGT.

This rearrangement joins TRBV30 to TRBJ1-5; no definite D call. The germline V gene has CDR1 GTSNPN and CDR2 SVGIG (reference sequence). CDR3 length equals 15 residues. V shed 0 bases and J shed 3 bases, with 12 bases lying between them. CDR3 bases: TGTGCCTGGAGTGTACAAGGGCCTCTCAATCAGCCCCAGCATTTT. Protein product: CAWSVQGPLNQPQHF.